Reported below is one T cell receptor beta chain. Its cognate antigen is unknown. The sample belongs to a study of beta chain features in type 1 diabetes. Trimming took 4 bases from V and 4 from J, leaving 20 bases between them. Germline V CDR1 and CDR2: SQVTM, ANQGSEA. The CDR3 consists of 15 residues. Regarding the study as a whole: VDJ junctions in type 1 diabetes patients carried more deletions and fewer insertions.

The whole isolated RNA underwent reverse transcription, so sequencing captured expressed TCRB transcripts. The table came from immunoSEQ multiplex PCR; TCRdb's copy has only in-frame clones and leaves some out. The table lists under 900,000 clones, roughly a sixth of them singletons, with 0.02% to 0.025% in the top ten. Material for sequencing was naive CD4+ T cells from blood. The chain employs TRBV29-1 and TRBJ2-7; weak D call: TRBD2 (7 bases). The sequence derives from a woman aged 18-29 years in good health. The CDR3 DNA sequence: TGCAGCGTTGTCGGGGGCGGCGGGAGTCAGTACGAGCAGTACTTC. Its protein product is CSVVGGGGSQYEQYF.